This TCR beta chain was identified in a study of blood T cell repertoires in COVID-19. As for the study in general: Donors in the United States, Italy and Spain gave samples during acute or convalescent COVID-19. Sources were T cells, B-cell-depleted T cells, or PBMCs; the material itself was cDNA or gDNA.

In the original analysis: Reference gene primers were amplified, and this amplification served to estimate nucleated cell counts. This table comes from immunoSEQ multiplex PCR, and its TCRdb copy is limited to in-frame clones, with some not included. That table furnishes V, J and clone size, whereas the DNA furnished D and trimming. The sample consists of about 80,000 clones, about 91% of them appearing once. J was trimmed by 9 bases and V by 0 bases; bases with no gene match: 8. Germline CDR1 is SGHRS and CDR2 is YFSETQ. This CDR3 has 15 residues. The origin of this receptor is a woman older than 75 with acute or convalescent COVID-19. V is TRBV5-1 and J is TRBJ2-7; 11 bases fit TRBD1. Material: peripheral blood. DNA of the CDR3: TGCGCCAGCAGCTTGGGGACAGGGGGCGATCGGTTGCAGTACTTC. Amino acid sequence: CASSLGTGGDRLQYF.